This passage covers 10 T cell receptor beta chains from one sample sequenced in a study of cytomegalovirus exposure and HLA in healthy donors. The PCR employed 60 Vbeta primers together with 13 Jbeta primers. Using immunoSEQ multiplex PCR, the repertoire was profiled, and TCRdb retains in-frame clones only, with some absent. The sample consists of 90,000 to 100,000 clones, less than 9.5% of them appearing once. The specimen was PBMCs. The receptors here all came from a man in his fifties or sixties in good health and CMV-seropositive.

The table lists this clone with a few counts. The V call is TRBV6-8, the J call TRBJ2-7; possible D gene TRBD1, 5 bases. Germline CDR1 MNHGY, CDR2 SAAAGT. This CDR3 has 16 residues. The ends were cut back, 3 bases at V and 2 bases at J, with 17 bases in the middle. The CDR3 reads CASSYGAQSLTYEQYF. The CDR3 region has the DNA TGTGCCAGCAGTTATGGGGCGCAGTCCCTAACCTACGAGCAGTACTTC.

This clone was detected only a few times. The gene calls are TRBV28 and TRBJ1-5; a weak D match, TRBD1 (6 bases). Germline CDR1 is MDHEN and CDR2 is SYDVKM. V was cut by 5 bases and J by 5 bases, with 16 bases left in between. The CDR3 covers 15 residues. The CDR3 DNA is TGTGCCAGCAGTCCAGCGGTGGGGGGGCATCAGCCCCAGCATTTT. Translated: CASSPAVGGHQPQHF.

This clone was seen a few times. Additional DNA sequences in this sample encode the identical CDR3. J is TRBJ1-1 and V is TRBV28, with D unclear. The length of the CDR3 is 12 residues. Germline V lookup: CDR1 MDHEN, CDR2 SYDVKM. Trimming shortened V by 6 bases and J by 8 bases, and 13 bases separated the two germline ends. CDR3 region: CASSPRAGEAFF. CDR3 coding DNA: TGTGCCAGCAGCCCGCGGGCGGGCGAAGCTTTCTTT.

The table lists this clone with a few counts. Distinct nucleotide sequences in the sample also encode this CDR3. The CDR3 nucleotides read TGTGCCAGCAGCGTAGGACAGGCGAACACTGAAGCTTTCTTT. Translated: CASSVGQANTEAFF. J is TRBJ1-1 and V is TRBV9; a possible D gene is TRBD1 (6 bases). The germline V gene encodes CDR1 SGDLS and CDR2 YYNGEE. V lost 0 bases, J lost 1 base, and 7 bases lay in between. The CDR3 sequence is 14 residues long. The whole variable domain, filled in from reference TRBV9 and TRBJ1-1, reads DSGVTQTPKHLITATGQRVTLRCSPRSGDLSVYWYQQSLDQGLQFLIQYYNGEERAKGNILERFSAQQFPDLHSELNLSSLELGDSALYFCASSVGQANTEAFFGQGTRLTVV.

A note on this clone: Other DNA variants within this sample encode the same CDR3. J is TRBJ2-2 and V is TRBV5-6, with D hard to call. Deletions cut 2 bases from V and 3 bases from J, with 5 bases between. From germline, CDR1 is SGHDT and CDR2 YYEEEE. The CDR3 is made up of 13 amino acids. The CDR3 is CASSLQYTGELFF. CDR3 nucleotides: TGTGCCAGCAGCTTACAGTACACCGGGGAGCTGTTTTTT.

This clone was counted many times. The chain links TRBV7-9 to TRBJ1-5; no clear D gene. Looked up from germline, CDR1 is SEHNR and CDR2 is FQNEAQ (reference sequence). V gave up 5 bases and J gave up 4 bases, with 6 bases separating them. CDR3 length: 12 residues. The DNA of the CDR3 is TGTGCCAGCAGCCCCCTTAATCAGCCCCAGCATTTT. The encoded protein is CASSPLNQPQHF.

This clone appeared many times. V and J are TRBV10-3 and TRBJ2-7; possible D gene TRBD2, 5 bases. The V gene lost 3 bases and the J gene lost 3 bases, with 9 bases spanning the gap. CDR1 ENHRY and CDR2 SYGVKD come from the germline V gene. The CDR3 contains 13 residues. CDR3: CAISDKGVYEQYF. The CDR3, as DNA: TGTGCCATCAGTGACAAGGGAGTCTACGAGCAGTACTTC.

The V call is TRBV29-1, the J call TRBJ2-5; TRBD1 aligns across 11 bases. This CDR3 comprises 13 residues. Germline V lookup: CDR1 SQVTM, CDR2 ANQGSEA. The V and J ends lost 3 bases and 4 bases, in that order; junction bases with no gene match: 1. CDR3 sequence reads: CSVDGQGAETQYF. CDR3 DNA sequence: TGCAGCGTTGACGGACAGGGGGCAGAGACCCAGTACTTC.

This clone came up many times. The chain joins TRBV11-3 to TRBJ2-2; D possibly corresponds to TRBD2 (6 bases). The V end was cut by 4 bases, the J end by 7 bases, with 16 bases between. Germline-derived CDR1 and CDR2 are SGHNT and YENEEA. The CDR3 loop spans 15 amino acids. The CDR3 loop is CASSSVGGINGELFF. As DNA, the CDR3 is TGTGCCAGCAGCTCCGTTGGCGGGATTAACGGGGAGCTGTTTTTT.

This clone has a handful of counts. The rearrangement links TRBV14 to TRBJ1-2, with a tentative D call TRBD1 (5 bases). The CDR3 runs 17 residues. V was clipped by 0 bases and J by 4 bases, with 18 bases between them. The germline gives CDR1 SGHDN, CDR2 FVKESK. The CDR3 DNA reads as TGTGCCAGCAGCCAAGACCCCCTCCTCTGGGGCCTCTATGGCTACACCTTC. Protein product: CASSQDPLLWGLYGYTF.